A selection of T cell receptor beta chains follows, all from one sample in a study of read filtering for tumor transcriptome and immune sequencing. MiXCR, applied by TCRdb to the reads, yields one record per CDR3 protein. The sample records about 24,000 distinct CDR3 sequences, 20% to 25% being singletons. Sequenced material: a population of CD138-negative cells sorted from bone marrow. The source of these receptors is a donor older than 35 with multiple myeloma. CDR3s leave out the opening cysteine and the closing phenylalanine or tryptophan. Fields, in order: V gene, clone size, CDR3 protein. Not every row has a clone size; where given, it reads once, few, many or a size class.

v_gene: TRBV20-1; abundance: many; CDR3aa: SALLAGVYEQY
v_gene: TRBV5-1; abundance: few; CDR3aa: ASSLAHGNTGELF
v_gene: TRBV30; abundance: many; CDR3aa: AWIPSGSWGTLNEQF
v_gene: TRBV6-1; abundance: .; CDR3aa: ASSKAGTGSSSYDEKF
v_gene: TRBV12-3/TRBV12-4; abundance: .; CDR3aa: ASSNRGVWYEQY
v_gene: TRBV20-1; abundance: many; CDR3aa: SASPLAGSYNEQF
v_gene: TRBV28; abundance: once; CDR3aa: ASGSSWTGETQY
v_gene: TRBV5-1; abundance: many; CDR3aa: ASRPNLADYNEQF
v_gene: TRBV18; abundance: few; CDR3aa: ASSPGVGTYEQY
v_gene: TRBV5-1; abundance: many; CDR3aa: ASSLGQRTTNEKLF
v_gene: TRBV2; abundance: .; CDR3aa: ASSEGLAARKFEQY
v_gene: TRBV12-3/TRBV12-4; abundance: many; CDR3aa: ASRQQGAGELF
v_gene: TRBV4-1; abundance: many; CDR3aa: ASSHIQLKAGLAHYEQY
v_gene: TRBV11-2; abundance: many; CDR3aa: ASSIWIETYNEQF
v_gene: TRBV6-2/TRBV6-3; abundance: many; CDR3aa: ASSYSPSGTSRTQY
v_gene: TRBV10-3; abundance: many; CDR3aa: AISESRWGF
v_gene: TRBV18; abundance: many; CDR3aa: ASSGSSGTGETQY
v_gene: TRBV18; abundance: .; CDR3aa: ASSRDRGREAF